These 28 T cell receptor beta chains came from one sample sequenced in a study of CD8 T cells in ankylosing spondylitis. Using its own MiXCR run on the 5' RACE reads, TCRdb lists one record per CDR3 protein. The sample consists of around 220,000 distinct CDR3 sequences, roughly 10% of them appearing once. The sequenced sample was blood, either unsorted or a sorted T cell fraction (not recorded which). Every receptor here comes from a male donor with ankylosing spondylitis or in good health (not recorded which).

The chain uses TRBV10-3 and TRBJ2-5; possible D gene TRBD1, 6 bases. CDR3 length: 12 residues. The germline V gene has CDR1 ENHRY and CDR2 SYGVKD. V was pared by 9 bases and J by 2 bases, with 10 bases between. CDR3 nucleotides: TGTGCCATGGCGGACAGTCAAGAGACCCAGTACTTC. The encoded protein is CAMADSQETQYF.

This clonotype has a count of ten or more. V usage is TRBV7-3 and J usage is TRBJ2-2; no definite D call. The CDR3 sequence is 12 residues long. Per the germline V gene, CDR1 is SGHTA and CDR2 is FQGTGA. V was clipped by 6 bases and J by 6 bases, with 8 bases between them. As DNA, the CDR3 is TGTGCCAGCAGGGAAGGGTCCGGGGAGCTGTTTTTT. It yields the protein CASREGSGELFF.

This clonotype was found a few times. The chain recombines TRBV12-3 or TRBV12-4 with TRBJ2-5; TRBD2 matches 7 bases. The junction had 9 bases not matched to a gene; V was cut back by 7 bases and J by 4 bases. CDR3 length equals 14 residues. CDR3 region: CASNLDGGGETQYF. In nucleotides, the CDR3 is TGTGCCAGCAACCTGGATGGCGGGGGAGAGACCCAGTACTTC.

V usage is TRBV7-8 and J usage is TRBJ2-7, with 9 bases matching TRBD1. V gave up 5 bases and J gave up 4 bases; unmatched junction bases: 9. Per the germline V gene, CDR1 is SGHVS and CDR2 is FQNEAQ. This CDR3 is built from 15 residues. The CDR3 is CASSVTQGAQYEQYF. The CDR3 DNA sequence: TGTGCCAGCAGCGTTACACAGGGGGCTCAGTACGAGCAGTACTTC.

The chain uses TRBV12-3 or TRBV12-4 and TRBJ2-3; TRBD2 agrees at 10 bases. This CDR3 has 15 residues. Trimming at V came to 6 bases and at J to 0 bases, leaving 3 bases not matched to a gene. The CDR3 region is CASRVAGGSTDTQYF. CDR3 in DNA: TGTGCCAGCAGGGTAGCGGGGGGAAGCACAGATACGCAGTATTTT.

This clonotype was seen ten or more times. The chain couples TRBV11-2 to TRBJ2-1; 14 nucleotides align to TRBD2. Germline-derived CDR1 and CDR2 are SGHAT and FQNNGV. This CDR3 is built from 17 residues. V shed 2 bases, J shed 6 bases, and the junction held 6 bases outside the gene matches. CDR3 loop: CASSLRLAGGRPNEQFF. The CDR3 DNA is TGTGCCAGCAGCTTACGACTAGCGGGGGGGCGACCCAATGAGCAGTTCTTC.

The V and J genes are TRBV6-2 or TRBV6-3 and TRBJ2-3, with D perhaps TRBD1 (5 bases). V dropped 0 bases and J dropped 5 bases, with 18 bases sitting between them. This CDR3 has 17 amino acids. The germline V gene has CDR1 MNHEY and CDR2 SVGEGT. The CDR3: CASSYSTDSRVVDTQYF. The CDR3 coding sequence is TGTGCCAGCAGTTACTCGACAGACTCCCGGGTGGTAGATACGCAGTATTTT.

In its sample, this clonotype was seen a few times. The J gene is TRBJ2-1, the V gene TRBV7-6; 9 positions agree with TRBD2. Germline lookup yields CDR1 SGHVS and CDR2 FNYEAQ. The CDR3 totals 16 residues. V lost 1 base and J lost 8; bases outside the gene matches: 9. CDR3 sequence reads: CASSLGFSGGMDEQFF. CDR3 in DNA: TGTGCCAGCAGCTTAGGGTTTAGCGGGGGCATGGATGAGCAGTTCTTC.

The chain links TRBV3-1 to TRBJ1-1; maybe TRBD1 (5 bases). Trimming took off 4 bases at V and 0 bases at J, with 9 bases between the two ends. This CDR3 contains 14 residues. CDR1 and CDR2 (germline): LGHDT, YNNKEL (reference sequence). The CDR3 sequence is CASSRRQMNTEAFF. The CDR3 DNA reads TGTGCCAGCAGCCGCAGACAGATGAACACTGAAGCTTTCTTT.

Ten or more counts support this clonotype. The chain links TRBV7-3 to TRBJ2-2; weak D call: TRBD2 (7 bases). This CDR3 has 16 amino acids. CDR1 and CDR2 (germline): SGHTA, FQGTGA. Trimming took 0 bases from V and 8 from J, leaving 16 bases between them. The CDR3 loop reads CASSLTAGAPVGELFF. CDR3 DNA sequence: TGTGCCAGCAGCTTAACGGCGGGGGCGCCGGTTGGGGAGCTGTTTTTT.

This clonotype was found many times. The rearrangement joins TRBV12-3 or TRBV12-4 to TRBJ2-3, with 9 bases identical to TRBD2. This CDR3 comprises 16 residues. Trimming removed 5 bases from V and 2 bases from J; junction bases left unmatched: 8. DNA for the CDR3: TGTGCCAGCAGTACCTTTGGCGGGGGGGACACAGATACGCAGTATTTT. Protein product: CASSTFGGGDTDTQYF.

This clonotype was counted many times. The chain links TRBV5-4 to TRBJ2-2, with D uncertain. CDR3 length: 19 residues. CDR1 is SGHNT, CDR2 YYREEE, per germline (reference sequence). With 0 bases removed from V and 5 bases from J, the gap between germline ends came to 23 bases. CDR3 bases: TGTGCCAGCAGCTTGGGATGGTTAGAAGGGCCTCGGAAAACCGGGGAGCTGTTTTTT. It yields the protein CASSLGWLEGPRKTGELFF.

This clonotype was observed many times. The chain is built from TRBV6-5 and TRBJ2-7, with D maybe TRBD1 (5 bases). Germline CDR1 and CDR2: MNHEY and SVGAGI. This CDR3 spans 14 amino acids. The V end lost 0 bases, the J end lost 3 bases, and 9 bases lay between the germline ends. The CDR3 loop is CASSYSGVNYEQYF. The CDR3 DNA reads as TGTGCCAGCAGTTACTCAGGGGTGAACTACGAGCAGTACTTC.

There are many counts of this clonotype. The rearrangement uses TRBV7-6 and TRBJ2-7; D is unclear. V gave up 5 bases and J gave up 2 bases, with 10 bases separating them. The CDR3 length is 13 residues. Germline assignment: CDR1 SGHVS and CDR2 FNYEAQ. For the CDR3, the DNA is TGTGCCAGCAGCCCAGACATAACCTACGAGCAGTACTTC. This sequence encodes CASSPDITYEQYF.

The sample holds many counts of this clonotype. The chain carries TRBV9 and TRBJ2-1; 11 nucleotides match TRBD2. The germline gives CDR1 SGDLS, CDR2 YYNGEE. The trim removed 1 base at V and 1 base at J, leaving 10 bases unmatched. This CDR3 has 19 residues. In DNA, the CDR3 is TGTGCCAGCAGCGTACCGGGACTAGCGGTGGGGGGGTCCTACAATGAGCAGTTCTTC. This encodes CASSVPGLAVGGSYNEQFF.

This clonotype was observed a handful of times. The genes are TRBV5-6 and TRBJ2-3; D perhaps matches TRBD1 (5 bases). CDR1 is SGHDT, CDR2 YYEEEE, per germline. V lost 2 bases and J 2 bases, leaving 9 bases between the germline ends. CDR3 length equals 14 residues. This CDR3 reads CASSLWGSTDTQYF. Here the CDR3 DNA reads TGTGCCAGCAGCTTATGGGGCTCCACAGATACGCAGTATTTT. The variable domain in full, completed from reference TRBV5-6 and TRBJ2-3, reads DAGVTQSPTHLIKTRGQQVTLRCSPKSGHDTVSWYQQALGQGPQFIFQYYEEEERQRGNFPDRFSGHQFPNYSSELNVNALLLGDSALYLCASSLWGSTDTQYFGPGTRLTVL.

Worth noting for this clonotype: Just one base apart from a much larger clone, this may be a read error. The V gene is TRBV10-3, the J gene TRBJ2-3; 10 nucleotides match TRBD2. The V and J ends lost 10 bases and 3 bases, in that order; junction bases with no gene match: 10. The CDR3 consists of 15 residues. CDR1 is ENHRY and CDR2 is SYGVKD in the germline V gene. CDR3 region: CATHEAGGSTDTQYF. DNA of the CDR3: TGTGCCACGCATGAAGCGGGGGGGTCAACAGATACGCAGTATTTT.

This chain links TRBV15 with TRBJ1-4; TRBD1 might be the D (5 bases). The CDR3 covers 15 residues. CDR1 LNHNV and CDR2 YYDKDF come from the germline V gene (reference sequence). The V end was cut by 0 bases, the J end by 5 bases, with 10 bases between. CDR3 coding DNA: TGTGCCACCAGCAGAGATTTAAGACAGAATGAAAAACTGTTTTTT. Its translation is CATSRDLRQNEKLFF. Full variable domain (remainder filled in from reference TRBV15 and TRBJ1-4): DAMVIQNPRYQVTQFGKPVTLSCSQTLNHNVMYWYQQKSSQAPKLLFHYYDKDFNNEADTPDNFQSRRPNTSFCFLDIRSPGLGDTAMYLCATSRDLRQNEKLFFGSGTQLSVL.

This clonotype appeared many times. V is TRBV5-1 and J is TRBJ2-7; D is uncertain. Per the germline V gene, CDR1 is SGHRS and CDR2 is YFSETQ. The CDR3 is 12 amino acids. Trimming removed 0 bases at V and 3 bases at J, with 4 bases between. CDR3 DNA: TGCGCCAGCAGCTTGGGGTTCTACGAGCAGTACTTC. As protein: CASSLGFYEQYF.

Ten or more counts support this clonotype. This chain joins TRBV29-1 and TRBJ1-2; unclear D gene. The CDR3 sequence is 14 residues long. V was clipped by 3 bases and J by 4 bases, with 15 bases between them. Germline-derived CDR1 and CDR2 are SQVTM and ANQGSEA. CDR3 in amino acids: CSVDGAGVLYGYTF. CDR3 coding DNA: TGCAGCGTTGACGGTGCGGGCGTCCTCTATGGCTACACCTTC.

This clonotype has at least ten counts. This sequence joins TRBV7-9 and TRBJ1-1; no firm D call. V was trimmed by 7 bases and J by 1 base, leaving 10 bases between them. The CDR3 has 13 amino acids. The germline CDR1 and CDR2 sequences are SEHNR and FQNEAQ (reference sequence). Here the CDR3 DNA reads TGTGCCAGCAACGCAGGACGGAACACTGAAGCTTTCTTT. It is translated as CASNAGRNTEAFF.

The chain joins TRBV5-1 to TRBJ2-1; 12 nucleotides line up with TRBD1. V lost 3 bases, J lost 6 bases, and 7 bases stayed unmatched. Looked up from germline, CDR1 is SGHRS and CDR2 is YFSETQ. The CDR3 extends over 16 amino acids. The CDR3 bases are TGCGCCAGCAGCTCCACCGGGACAGGGGGCCGCAATGAGCAGTTCTTC. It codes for CASSSTGTGGRNEQFF.

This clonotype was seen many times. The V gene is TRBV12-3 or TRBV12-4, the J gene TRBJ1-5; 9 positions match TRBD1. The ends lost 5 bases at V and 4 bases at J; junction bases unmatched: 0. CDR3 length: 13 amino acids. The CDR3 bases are TGTGCCAGCAGTGACAGGGGGAATCAGCCCCAGCATTTT. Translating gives CASSDRGNQPQHF.

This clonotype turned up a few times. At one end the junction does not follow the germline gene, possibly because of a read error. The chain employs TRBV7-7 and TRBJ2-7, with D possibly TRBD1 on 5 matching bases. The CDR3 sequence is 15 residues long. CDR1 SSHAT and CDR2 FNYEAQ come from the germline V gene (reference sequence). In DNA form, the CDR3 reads TGTGCTAGCAGTCCAGGGATTGGGGTCTCCTACGAGCAGTACTTC. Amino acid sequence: CASSPGIGVSYEQYF.

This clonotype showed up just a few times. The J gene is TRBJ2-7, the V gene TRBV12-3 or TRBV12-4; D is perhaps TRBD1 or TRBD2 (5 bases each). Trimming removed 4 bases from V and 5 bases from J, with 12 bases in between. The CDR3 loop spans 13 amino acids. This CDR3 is CASSSYRRNEQYF. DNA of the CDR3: TGTGCCAGCAGTTCTTACAGGAGGAACGAGCAGTACTTC.

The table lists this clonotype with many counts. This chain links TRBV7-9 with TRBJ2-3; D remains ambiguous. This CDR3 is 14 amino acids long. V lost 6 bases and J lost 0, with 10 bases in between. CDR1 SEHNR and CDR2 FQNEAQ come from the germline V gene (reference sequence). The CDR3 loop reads CASSLVDSTDTQYF. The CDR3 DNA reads TGTGCCAGCAGTCTCGTCGACAGCACAGATACGCAGTATTTT. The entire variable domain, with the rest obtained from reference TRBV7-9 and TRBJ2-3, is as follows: DTGVSQNPRHKITKRGQNVTFRCDPISEHNRLYWYRQTLGQGPEFLTYFQNEAQLEKSRLLSDRFSAERPKGSFSTLEIQRTEQGDSAMYLCASSLVDSTDTQYFGPGTRLTVL.

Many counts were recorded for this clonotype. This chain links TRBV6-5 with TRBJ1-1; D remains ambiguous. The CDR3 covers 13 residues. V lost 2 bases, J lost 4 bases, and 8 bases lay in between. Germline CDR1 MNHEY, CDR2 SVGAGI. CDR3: CASSYERGTEAFF. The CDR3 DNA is TGTGCCAGCAGTTACGAGCGCGGCACTGAAGCTTTCTTT.

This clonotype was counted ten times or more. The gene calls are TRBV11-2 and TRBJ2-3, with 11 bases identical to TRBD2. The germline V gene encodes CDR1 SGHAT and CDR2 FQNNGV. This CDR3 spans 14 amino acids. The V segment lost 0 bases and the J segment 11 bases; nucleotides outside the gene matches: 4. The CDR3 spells CASSLETSGARQYF. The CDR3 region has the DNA TGTGCCAGCAGCTTAGAGACTAGCGGGGCGAGGCAGTATTTT.